One sample yielded the 12 T cell receptor beta chains listed below, sequenced in a study of cytomegalovirus exposure and HLA in healthy donors. PCR amplification relied on 60 Vbeta primers (plus 13 Jbeta primers). The repertoire was sequenced with immunoSEQ multiplex PCR; TCRdb's copy has only in-frame clones and lacks some. The sample lists 150,000 to 200,000 clones; approximately 70% were seen once. The specimen was PBMCs. All receptors come from a woman aged 30 to 39 in good health and CMV-seronegative.

This clone has more than one count but fewer than ten. The rearrangement joins TRBV6-4 to TRBJ2-3; 8 bases are shared with TRBD1. V lost 0 bases to trimming and J lost 1 base; unmatched junction nucleotides: 6. The CDR3 length is 17 residues. Looked up from germline, CDR1 is MRHNA and CDR2 is SNTAGT. The CDR3 DNA is TGTGCCAGCAGTGACTCTGTACAGGGGGGAGGCACAGATACGCAGTATTTT. It specifies CASSDSVQGGGTDTQYF.

This sequence joins TRBV7-6 and TRBJ2-2, with D tentatively TRBD2 (6 bases). There are 15 residues in the CDR3. Trimming cost V 5 bases and J 6 bases, with 16 bases left between them. The V gene's germline CDR1 is SGHVS and CDR2 FNYEAQ. CDR3 nucleotide sequence: TGTGCCAGCAGCCCAGCGGAGGGGCGTGCCGGGGAGCTGTTTTTT. This encodes CASSPAEGRAGELFF.

The chain uses TRBV5-6 and TRBJ2-5, with TRBD1 identical over 7 bases. V was clipped by 5 bases and J by 3 bases; unmatched bases: 4. The germline CDR1 and CDR2 sequences are SGHDT and YYEEEE. CDR3 size: 13 residues. The CDR3, as DNA: TGTGCCAGCAGATTCGACAGGGAAGAGACCCAGTACTTC. Its translation: CASRFDREETQYF.

This clone has only a few counts. The gene calls are TRBV30 and TRBJ1-5; possibly TRBD1 for D (5 bases). Germline lookup yields CDR1 GTSNPN and CDR2 SVGIG (reference sequence). The CDR3 is made up of 15 amino acids. Trimming took 0 bases from V and 3 from J, leaving 12 bases between them. The DNA of the CDR3 is TGTGCCTGGAGTGTTAAGGGGATGAACAATCAGCCCCAGCATTTT. It encodes CAWSVKGMNNQPQHF. Based on the CDR3 plus reference TRBV30 and TRBJ1-5, the full variable domain is SQTIHQWPATLVQPVGSPLSLECTVEGTSNPNLYWYRQAAGRGLQLLFYSVGIGQISSEVPQNLSASRPQDRQFILSSKKLLLSDSGFYLCAWSVKGMNNQPQHFGDGTRLSIL.

The chain joins TRBV4-1 to TRBJ1-3; D call uncertain. This CDR3 contains 18 residues. V was cut by 4 bases and J by 0 bases, with 19 bases left in between. The germline CDR1 and CDR2 sequences are MGHRA and YSYEKL. The chain's CDR3 is CASSLTRGKESSGNTIYF. For the CDR3, the DNA is TGCGCCAGCAGCCTCACTCGCGGGAAAGAGAGCTCTGGAAACACCATATATTTT.

The chain has TRBV7-8 and TRBJ1-2, with 10 bases aligning to TRBD1. Per germline, CDR1 SGHVS and CDR2 FQNEAQ. J gave up 1 base and V 5 bases, and 4 bases lay outside the gene matches. This CDR3 is built from 15 residues. CDR3 nucleotide sequence: TGTGCCAGCAGCATGGGACAGGGGCTTAACTATGGCTACACCTTC. The encoded protein is CASSMGQGLNYGYTF.

The chain is built from TRBV6-5 and TRBJ2-2, with a weak D call TRBD1 (6 bases). CDR3 size: 15 residues. Germline V gene sequence: CDR1 MNHEY, CDR2 SVGAGI. Trimming took off 5 bases at V and 4 bases at J, with 14 bases between the two ends. CDR3 bases: TGTGCCAGCAGTAACCCGGACAGACTCACCGGGGAGCTGTTTTTT. Its translation: CASSNPDRLTGELFF.

V gene TRBV7-6 combines with J gene TRBJ2-1; 8 bases are a match to TRBD1. This CDR3 comprises 18 residues. Trimming took 1 base from V and 5 from J; bases not matched to a gene: 13. The germline CDR1 and CDR2 sequences are SGHVS and FNYEAQ. CDR3 DNA: TGTGCCAGCAGCTTAGGGGTAACAGGGGGTCTAGGGGACAATGAGCAGTTCTTC. It specifies CASSLGVTGGLGDNEQFF.

Regarding this clone: Since no conserved phenylalanine or tryptophan closes the CDR3, a read error is the likely cause. The rearrangement uses TRBV7-3 and TRBJ2-7; no clear D. Germline V gene lookup returns CDR1 SGHTA and CDR2 FQGTGA. V was clipped by 4 bases and J by 6 bases, with 16 bases between them. The length of the CDR3 is 14 residues. CDR3 nucleotides: TGTGCCAGCAGCTCCTCCCCGGGTGTAGGCGAGCAGTACCTC. It is translated as CASSSSPGVGEQYL.

This chain uses TRBV4-2 with TRBJ1-2, with TRBD1 identical over 11 bases. CDR1 is LGHNA and CDR2 is YNFKEQ in the germline V gene. V was pared by 2 bases and J by 4 bases, with 3 bases of the junction left unmatched. This CDR3 has 15 residues. CDR3 loop: CASSQPDRGLYGYTF. The DNA of the CDR3 is TGTGCCAGCAGCCAACCGGACAGGGGGCTCTATGGCTACACCTTC.

This clone showed up just a few times. The chain is built from TRBV18 and TRBJ1-1; the D gene is possibly TRBD1 (6 bases). Germline V lookup: CDR1 KGHSH, CDR2 LQKENI. The CDR3 contains 13 residues. V lost 4 bases and J 6 bases, leaving 12 bases between the germline ends. The CDR3 here is CASSQAGVAEAFF. The CDR3 DNA is TGTGCCAGCTCACAGGCAGGGGTGGCTGAAGCTTTCTTT.

The chain recombines TRBV5-1 with TRBJ1-1; possibly TRBD1 for D (5 bases). Germline V lookup: CDR1 SGHRS, CDR2 YFSETQ. This CDR3 has 13 amino acids. V lost 0 bases and J 7 bases, leaving 10 bases between the germline ends. CDR3 in DNA: TGCGCCAGCAGCTTGGGGCGGGACGGTGAAGCTTTCTTT. Amino acids: CASSLGRDGEAFF. The full variable domain, rest sourced from reference TRBV5-1 and TRBJ1-1, is KAGVTQTPRYLIKTRGQQVTLSCSPISGHRSVSWYQQTPGQGLQFLFEYFSETQRNKGNFPGRFSGRQFSNSRSEMNVSTLELGDSALYLCASSLGRDGEAFFGQGTRLTVV.